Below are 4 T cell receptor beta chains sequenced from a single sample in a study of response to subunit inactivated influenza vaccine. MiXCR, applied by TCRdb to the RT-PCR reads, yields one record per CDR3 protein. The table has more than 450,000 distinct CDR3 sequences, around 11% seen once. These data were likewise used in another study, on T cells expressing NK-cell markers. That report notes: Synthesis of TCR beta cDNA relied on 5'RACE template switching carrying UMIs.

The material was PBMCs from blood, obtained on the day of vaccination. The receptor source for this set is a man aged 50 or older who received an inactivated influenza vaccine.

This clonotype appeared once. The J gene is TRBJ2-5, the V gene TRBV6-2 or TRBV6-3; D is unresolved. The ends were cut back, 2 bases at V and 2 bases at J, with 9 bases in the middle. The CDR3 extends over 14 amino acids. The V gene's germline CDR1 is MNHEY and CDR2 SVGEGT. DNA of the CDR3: TGTGCCAGCAGTTACCCCCCGTTGCAAGAGACCCAGTACTTC. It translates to CASSYPPLQETQYF.

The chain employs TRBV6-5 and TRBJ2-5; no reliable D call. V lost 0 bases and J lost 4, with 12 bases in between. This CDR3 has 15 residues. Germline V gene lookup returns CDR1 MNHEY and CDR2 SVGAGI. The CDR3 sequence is CASSYSPAARETQYF. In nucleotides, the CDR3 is TGTGCCAGCAGTTACTCGCCCGCCGCAAGAGAGACCCAGTACTTC.

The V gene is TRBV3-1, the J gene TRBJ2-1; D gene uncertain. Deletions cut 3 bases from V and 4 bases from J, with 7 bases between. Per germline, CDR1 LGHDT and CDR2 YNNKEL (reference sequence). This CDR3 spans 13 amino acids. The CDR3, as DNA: TGTGCCAGCAGCCACGACCGATACAATGAGCAGTTCTTC. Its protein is CASSHDRYNEQFF.

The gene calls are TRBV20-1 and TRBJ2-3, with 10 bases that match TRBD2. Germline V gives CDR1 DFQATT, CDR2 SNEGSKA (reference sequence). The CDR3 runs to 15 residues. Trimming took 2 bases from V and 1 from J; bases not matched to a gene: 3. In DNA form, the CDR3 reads TGCAGTGCTAGAAAGCGGGGGGGCCGCACAGATACGCAGTATTTT. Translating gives CSARKRGGRTDTQYF.